This TCR beta chain was identified during a study of T cell responses to AZD1222 COVID-19 vaccine. Data came from immunoSEQ multiplex PCR; TCRdb stores just in-frame clones and leaves some out. The table lists 70,000 to 95,000 clones, about 89% of them singletons. This clone was picked up a small number of times. No antigen is known for it. Study results and caveats: The breadth and depth of Spike-specific TCRs increased once two AZD1222 doses had been given. Baseline antibody screening turned up just a handful of seropositive AZD1222 recipients.

With 11 bases clipped from V and 4 bases from J, the junction kept 7 bases outside the gene matches. CDR3 size: 12 residues. Germline values: CDR1 MNHNY, CDR2 SVGAGI (reference sequence). The sample here was peripheral blood, taken 28 days after the second AZD1222 dose. The clonotype comes from an adult who received the AZD1222 COVID-19 vaccine. The gene calls are TRBV6-6 and TRBJ1-2, with 7 bases matching TRBD1. The CDR3 spells CAGHRGLYGYTF. As DNA, the CDR3 is TGTGCCGGACACAGGGGCCTCTATGGCTACACCTTC.